This T cell receptor (beta chain) was identified during a study of T cell repertoires in cytomegalovirus infection. MiXCR was run by TCRdb on the reads, yielding one entry per CDR3 protein. Of fewer than 550,000 distinct CDR3 sequences detected, approximately 30% appear once; the ten largest clones hold roughly an eighth. V lost 0 bases to trimming and J lost 0 bases, with 12 bases between them. Germline CDR1 reads LGHDT; CDR2 reads YNNKEL (reference sequence). CDR3 length equals 16 residues. This TCR came from a human donor in good health (CMV status not recorded). Some clones in this sample may be carry-over from other donors' samples. The sequencing input was PBMCs. The chain carries TRBV3-1 and TRBJ2-7; D possibly matches TRBD1 or TRBD2 (5 bases each). CDR3 loop: CASSQDHRGRSYEQYF. The CDR3 nucleotides are TGTGCCAGCAGCCAAGACCATCGGGGACGCTCCTACGAGCAGTACTTC.